This TCR beta chain was captured by sequencing in a study of identical twins. Overall study results and limits: Out-of-frame TCR alpha sharing in monozygotic twins exceeded recombination model predictions. Carriage of fewer insertions was seen in abundant cord blood beta clonotypes, whereas memory repertoires showed none. Zero-insertion analyses were open to partial confounding by invariant MAIT and iNKT cells.

The sample holds one count of this clonotype. Its target is unknown. The authors used template switching to add a universal primer site and gave cDNA unique molecular identifiers. TCRdb re-analysed the 5' RACE reads in MiXCR, keeping a single row per CDR3 protein. The data contain roughly 1,500,000 distinct CDR3 sequences, around 29% of them singletons. CDR1 is MGHRA and CDR2 is YSYEKL in the germline V gene. Between the trimmed V and J ends, which lost 3 bases and 1 base, there was a span of 4 bases. CDR3 length equals 13 residues. Sequencing was done on a sample of cord blood. The receptor comes from a newborn girl in good health. The chain combines TRBV4-1 with TRBJ1-3; D is unclear. The CDR3 spells CASSHKSGNTIYF. The CDR3, as DNA: TGCGCCAGCAGCCATAAATCTGGAAACACCATATATTTT.